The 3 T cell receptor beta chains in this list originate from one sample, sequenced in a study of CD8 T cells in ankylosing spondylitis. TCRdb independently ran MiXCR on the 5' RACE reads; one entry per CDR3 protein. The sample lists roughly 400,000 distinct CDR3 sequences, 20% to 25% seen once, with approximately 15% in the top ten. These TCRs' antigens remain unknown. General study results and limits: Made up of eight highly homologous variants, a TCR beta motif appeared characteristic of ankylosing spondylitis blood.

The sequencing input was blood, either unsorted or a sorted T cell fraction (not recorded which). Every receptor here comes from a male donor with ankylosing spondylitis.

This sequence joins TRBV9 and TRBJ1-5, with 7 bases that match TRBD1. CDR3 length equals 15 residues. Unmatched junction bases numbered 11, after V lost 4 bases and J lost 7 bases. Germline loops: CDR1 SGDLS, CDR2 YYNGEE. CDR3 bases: TGTGCCAGCAGCCCAGGGGGGGGAATTCGGCAGCCCCAGCATTTT. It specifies CASSPGGGIRQPQHF.

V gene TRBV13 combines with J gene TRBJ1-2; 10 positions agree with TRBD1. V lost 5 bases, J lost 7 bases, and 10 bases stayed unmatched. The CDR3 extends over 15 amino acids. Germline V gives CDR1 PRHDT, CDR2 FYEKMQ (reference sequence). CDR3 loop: CASSQVGQGWRGYTF. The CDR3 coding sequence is TGTGCCAGCAGCCAGGTGGGACAGGGGTGGCGTGGCTACACCTTC.

The CDR3 spells CSALTGLAGRRYEQYF. CDR3 DNA sequence: TGCAGTGCTCTCACCGGACTAGCGGGAAGGCGATACGAGCAGTACTTC. The rearrangement uses TRBV20-1 and TRBJ2-7; 12 bases are a match to TRBD2. CDR1 is DFQATT and CDR2 is SNEGSKA in the germline V gene (reference sequence). The CDR3 extends over 16 amino acids. After removal of 5 bases from V and 4 bases from J, the junction contained 12 bases not matched to a gene.